This T cell receptor beta chain was sequenced for a study of blood T cell repertoires in COVID-19. Study as a whole: Material from acute and convalescent COVID-19 was sourced from the United States, Italy and Spain. The analysed material was cDNA or gDNA that came from T cells, B-cell-depleted T cells, or PBMCs.

Original processing methods: From reference gene primer amplification, estimates of nucleated cell counts were derived. Clones were sequenced by immunoSEQ multiplex PCR, and TCRdb holds only the in-frame ones, with some missing. The V and J calls and the clone size are those of that table, but D and trimming were determined from the DNA. The sample lists fewer than 95,000 clones, around 67% occurring once. The germline gives CDR1 MRHNA, CDR2 SNTAGT. V was pared by 2 bases and J by 4 bases, with 5 bases of the junction left unmatched. The CDR3 sequence is 16 residues long. The V and J genes are TRBV6-4 and TRBJ2-1, with TRBD1 matching 10 bases. The TCR sequence derives from a man between 65 and 80 years old with COVID-19, enrolled during active disease. Sequenced: peripheral blood. In DNA, the CDR3 is TGTGCCAGCAGTGACATACTGGGACAGGGGTACAATGAGCAGTTCTTC. It codes for CASSDILGQGYNEQFF.